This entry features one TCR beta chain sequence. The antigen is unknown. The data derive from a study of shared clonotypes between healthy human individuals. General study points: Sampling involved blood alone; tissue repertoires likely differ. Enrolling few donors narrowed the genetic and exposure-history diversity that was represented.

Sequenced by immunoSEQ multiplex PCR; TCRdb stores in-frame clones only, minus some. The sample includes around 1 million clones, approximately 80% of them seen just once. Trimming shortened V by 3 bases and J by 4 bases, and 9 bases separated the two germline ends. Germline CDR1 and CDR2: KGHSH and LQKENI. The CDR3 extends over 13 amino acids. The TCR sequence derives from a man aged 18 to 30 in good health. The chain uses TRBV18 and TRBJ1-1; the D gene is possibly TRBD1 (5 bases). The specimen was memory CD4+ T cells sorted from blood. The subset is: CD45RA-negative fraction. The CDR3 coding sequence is TGTGCCAGCTCACCCATCGGGGGCACTGAAGCTTTCTTT. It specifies CASSPIGGTEAFF.